Listed here is a single T cell receptor (beta chain). This CDR3 spans 14 amino acids. Trimming shortened V by 5 bases and J by 0 bases, and 11 bases separated the two germline ends. Germline V gene lookup returns CDR1 SGHTA and CDR2 FQGNSA. This sample is part of a study of blood T cell repertoires in COVID-19. Clones were sequenced by immunoSEQ multiplex PCR, and TCRdb holds only the in-frame ones, with some missing. Here the sample spans more than 300,000 clones, around 88% being singletons. The V call is TRBV7-2, the J call TRBJ2-7; the D gene is possibly TRBD1 (6 bases). This clonotype originated in a woman aged 25 to 45 with COVID-19, enrolled during active disease. The specimen was peripheral blood. CDR3 loop: CASSHRQVSYEQYF. The CDR3, as DNA: TGTGCCAGCAGCCACCGACAGGTCTCCTACGAGCAGTACTTC.